The 32 T cell receptor beta chains below come from one sample, sequenced in a study of T cell responses to AZD1222 COVID-19 vaccine. Here immunoSEQ multiplex PCR was the method, and the copy in TCRdb shows in-frame clones only, minus some. The sample comprises approximately 220,000 clones, around 93% of which are singletons, and roughly 1% rests with the top ten. The material sequenced was peripheral blood, taken on day 0 of MenACWY control vaccination. The receptors come from an adult in good health.

The CDR3 is CASSIDRSSGASYNEQFF. The DNA of the CDR3 is TGTGCCAGTAGTATAGATAGGTCTAGCGGGGCTTCCTACAATGAGCAGTTCTTC. The V and J genes are TRBV19 and TRBJ2-1; 9 nucleotides match TRBD2. V trimming: 0 bases; J trimming: 1 base; junction bases outside the gene matches: 7. Per germline, CDR1 LNHDA and CDR2 SQIVND (reference sequence). The CDR3 runs 18 residues.

V usage is TRBV4-3 and J usage is TRBJ2-3; 14 positions match TRBD2. With 3 bases clipped from V and 5 bases from J, the junction kept 7 bases outside the gene matches. Germline CDR1 LGHNA, CDR2 YSLEER. This CDR3 is 17 amino acids long. The CDR3 loop is CASSQRTSGGPGDTQYF. For the CDR3, the DNA is TGCGCCAGCAGCCAGAGGACTAGCGGGGGGCCTGGAGATACGCAGTATTTT.

The rearrangement links TRBV30 to TRBJ2-1, with D hard to call. CDR3 length: 15 residues. The V gene's germline CDR1 is GTSNPN and CDR2 SVGIG (reference sequence). The V gene lost 0 bases and the J gene lost 8 bases, with 17 bases spanning the gap. The CDR3 DNA is TGTGCCTGGAGTGTACTCTCATCACGCGCGGATGAGCAGTTCTTC. Its protein is CAWSVLSSRADEQFF. The full variable domain, with the rest looked up from reference TRBV30 and TRBJ2-1, is SQTIHQWPATLVQPVGSPLSLECTVEGTSNPNLYWYRQAAGRGLQLLFYSVGIGQISSEVPQNLSASRPQDRQFILSSKKLLLSDSGFYLCAWSVLSSRADEQFFGPGTRLTVL.

This chain links TRBV19 with TRBJ2-7; 7 nucleotides match TRBD1. Looked up from germline, CDR1 is LNHDA and CDR2 is SQIVND (reference sequence). The J segment lost 10 bases and the V segment lost 3 bases, leaving 9 bases of the junction unmatched. This CDR3 region has 13 residues. As DNA, the CDR3 is TGTGCCAGTAGTATCGGGTTCGGGACAGCACAGTACTTC. Its translation is CASSIGFGTAQYF.

The chain joins TRBV3-1 (or the pseudogene TRBV3-2) to TRBJ1-4; D unclear. Looked up from germline, CDR1 is LGHDT and CDR2 is YNNKEL (reference sequence). This CDR3 has 12 amino acids. V was trimmed by 4 bases and J by 8 bases, leaving 8 bases between them. DNA of the CDR3: TGTGCCAGCAGCCGATGGCGGGAAAAACTGTTTTTT. Translated, it gives CASSRWREKLFF.

The rearrangement uses TRBV5-6 and TRBJ1-1, with 7 bases fitting TRBD1. The CDR3 has 14 amino acids. The V gene's germline CDR1 is SGHDT and CDR2 YYEEEE. J was trimmed by 6 bases and V by 2 bases; bases with no gene match: 7. CDR3: CASSFGGQSSEAFF. As DNA, the CDR3 is TGTGCCAGCAGCTTTGGGGGACAGTCTTCTGAAGCTTTCTTT.

This chain uses TRBV5-1 with TRBJ2-2, with 7 bases lining up with TRBD2. This CDR3 is built from 15 residues. From germline, CDR1 is SGHRS and CDR2 YFSETQ. Germline trimming cut 4 bases from V and 2 bases from J; bases unmatched to any gene: 5. DNA for the CDR3: TGCGCCAGCAGCGGCCGGGACTATAACACCGGGGAGCTGTTTTTT. Translation gives CASSGRDYNTGELFF.

This sequence joins TRBV19 and TRBJ2-2; 7 bases agree with TRBD2. The length of the CDR3 is 15 residues. In germline, CDR1 is LNHDA, CDR2 SQIVND (reference sequence). The V gene end was trimmed by 8 bases and the J gene end by 3 bases; junction bases not matched to a gene: 9. The CDR3 protein is CASFPGGGDTGELFF. The CDR3 DNA sequence: TGTGCCAGTTTTCCGGGGGGAGGTGACACCGGGGAGCTGTTTTTT.

The rearrangement links TRBV4-1 to TRBJ1-3, with 9 positions matching TRBD1. CDR1 is MGHRA, CDR2 YSYEKL, per germline. The CDR3 sequence is 17 residues long. V was pared by 2 bases and J by 3 bases, with 8 bases of the junction left unmatched. CDR3 in DNA: TGCGCCAGCAGCCAATTGGGGGGACAGGGTCGTGGAAACACCATATATTTT. Translating gives CASSQLGGQGRGNTIYF.

This clone was detected a few times. This chain connects TRBV9 to TRBJ1-3; no definite D call. The CDR3 is 15 residues long. The ends were cut back, 2 bases at V and 0 bases at J, with 9 bases in the middle. Germline CDR1 is SGDLS and CDR2 is YYNGEE. The CDR3 coding sequence is TGTGCCAGCAGCGTTTTGGGGTTCTCTGGAAACACCATATATTTT. It translates to CASSVLGFSGNTIYF. Full variable domain (remainder filled in from reference TRBV9 and TRBJ1-3): DSGVTQTPKHLITATGQRVTLRCSPRSGDLSVYWYQQSLDQGLQFLIQYYNGEERAKGNILERFSAQQFPDLHSELNLSSLELGDSALYFCASSVLGFSGNTIYFGEGSWLTVV.

V gene TRBV6-1 combines with J gene TRBJ2-2; 9 bases map to TRBD2. V shed 2 bases and J 7 bases; nucleotides not matched to a gene: 5. The germline CDR1 and CDR2 sequences are MNHNS and SASEGT. The CDR3 covers 15 residues. The CDR3 sequence: CASSEQRGAGGELFF. CDR3 bases: TGTGCCAGCAGTGAACAGCGGGGGGCCGGCGGGGAGCTGTTTTTT.

The chain is built from TRBV2 and TRBJ1-2; 8 bases align to TRBD1. The CDR3 covers 15 residues. The trim removed 7 bases at V and 6 bases at J, leaving 13 bases unmatched. Germline V CDR1 and CDR2: SNHLY, FYNNEI. Here the CDR3 DNA reads TGTGCCAGCACCCCCTCCAGACAGGGGTCGAATGGCTACACCTTC. Its translation: CASTPSRQGSNGYTF.

The chain uses TRBV3-1 (or the pseudogene TRBV3-2) and TRBJ1-1; no clear D. Trimming pared 4 bases from V and 4 bases from J, leaving 13 bases between. The germline CDR1 and CDR2 sequences are LGHDT and YNNKEL (reference sequence). There are 14 residues in the CDR3. CDR3 sequence (DNA): TGTGCCAGCAGCCCCTGGTCCGTTGGCACTGAAGCTTTCTTT. This gives the protein CASSPWSVGTEAFF.

V and J are TRBV19 and TRBJ1-3; maybe TRBD1 (5 bases). The CDR3 is 14 amino acids. Deletions cut 8 bases from V and 4 bases from J, with 15 bases between. Looked up from germline, CDR1 is LNHDA and CDR2 is SQIVND (reference sequence). The CDR3 reads CASGGRTLGNTIYF. The DNA for the CDR3 is TGTGCCAGTGGGGGGAGAACGTTGGGAAACACCATATATTTT.

The gene calls are TRBV5-1 and TRBJ1-2; 7 nucleotides agree with TRBD1. From germline, CDR1 is SGHRS and CDR2 YFSETQ. CDR3 length equals 15 residues. The ends lost 0 bases at V and 6 bases at J; junction bases unmatched: 8. DNA for the CDR3: TGCGCCAGCAGCTTGGGGGGATGGGACAGTGATGGCTACACCTTC. Translating it yields CASSLGGWDSDGYTF.

V gene TRBV27 combines with J gene TRBJ2-7, with D perhaps given as TRBD1 or TRBD2 (5 bases each). The germline CDR1 and CDR2 sequences are MNHEY and SMNVEV (reference sequence). V was shortened by 8 bases and J by 0 bases, with 11 bases between the two germline ends. The CDR3 consists of 13 residues. CDR3 nucleotides: TGTGCCAGCCGCGAGGGGAGCTCCTACGAGCAGTACTTC. Amino acid sequence: CASREGSSYEQYF.

This sequence joins TRBV7-3 and TRBJ2-7; the D gene could be TRBD1 or TRBD2 (5 bases each). The CDR3 length is 15 residues. The germline V gene encodes CDR1 SGHTA and CDR2 FQGTGA. With 5 bases removed from V and 3 bases from J, the gap between germline ends came to 17 bases. CDR3 sequence (DNA): TGTGCCAGCAGCACACGACCCGGGACGCTCTACGAGCAGTACTTC. It translates to CASSTRPGTLYEQYF.

V and J are TRBV30 and TRBJ2-7; TRBD1 agrees at 8 bases. Losses at the gene ends were 3 bases for V and 3 bases for J; bases not matched to a gene: 13. Per germline, CDR1 GTSNPN and CDR2 SVGIG (reference sequence). The CDR3 covers 16 residues. For the CDR3, the DNA is TGTGCCTGGAGGGGGGCAGGGGGCTCGAGAAGCTACGAGCAGTACTTC. Amino acids: CAWRGAGGSRSYEQYF.

The rearrangement uses TRBV7-8 and TRBJ2-7; D ambiguous. Germline assignment: CDR1 SGHVS and CDR2 FQNEAQ. The CDR3 extends over 15 amino acids. Trimming removed 3 bases from V and 3 bases from J, with 15 bases in between. CDR3 protein: CASSFTETPFYEQYF. The CDR3 region has the DNA TGTGCCAGCAGCTTCACAGAGACCCCCTTCTACGAGCAGTACTTC. The variable domain in full, completed from reference TRBV7-8 and TRBJ2-7, reads GAGVSQSPRYKVAKRGQDVALRCDPISGHVSLFWYQQALGQGPEFLTYFQNEAQLDKSGLPSDRFFAERPEGSVSTLKIQRTQQEDSAVYLCASSFTETPFYEQYFGPGTRLTVT.

The CDR3 loop is CSVEGTSNYGYTF. CDR3 nucleotides: TGCAGCGTTGAAGGGACCTCTAACTATGGCTACACCTTC. V is TRBV29-1 and J is TRBJ1-2; D call uncertain. The CDR3 consists of 13 residues. The germline V and J ends were trimmed by 1 base and 0 bases, with 6 bases remaining between them. Germline-derived CDR1 and CDR2 are SQVTM and ANQGSEA.

This chain links TRBV2 with TRBJ1-2; no firm D call. The V and J ends lost 3 bases and 8 bases respectively, with 13 bases between them. In germline, CDR1 is SNHLY, CDR2 FYNNEI. This CDR3 is built from 13 residues. CDR3 in DNA: TGTGCCAGCAGTGAGGACGGTGATGGGGGCTACACCTTC. This gives the protein CASSEDGDGGYTF.

For this clone: This sample includes further DNA sequences coding for the same CDR3. V and J are TRBV12-3 or TRBV12-4 and TRBJ1-1; weak D call: TRBD1 (6 bases). Trimming cost V 6 bases and J 2 bases, with 10 bases left between them. The CDR3 consists of 13 residues. CDR3 region: CASRLQGNTEAFF. CDR3 sequence (DNA): TGTGCCAGCAGGTTACAGGGAAACACTGAAGCTTTCTTT.

The rearrangement uses TRBV6-5 and TRBJ1-2; D not resolved. The CDR3 extends over 15 amino acids. V was shortened by 6 bases and J by 0 bases, with 14 bases between the two germline ends. The germline V gene has CDR1 MNHEY and CDR2 SVGAGI. The CDR3 protein is CASSPGGLANYGYTF. The CDR3 coding sequence is TGTGCCAGCAGCCCCGGTGGCTTAGCTAACTATGGCTACACCTTC.

The rearrangement joins TRBV11-2 to TRBJ2-3, with D unresolved. V was cut by 1 base and J by 0 bases, with 5 bases left in between. The CDR3 runs to 14 residues. Germline assignment: CDR1 SGHAT and CDR2 FQNNGV. CDR3 DNA sequence: TGTGCCAGCAGCTTAGGGGCTAGCACAGATACGCAGTATTTT. It specifies CASSLGASTDTQYF.

The V and J genes are TRBV20-1 and TRBJ2-7; D perhaps matches TRBD2 (5 bases). The CDR3 covers 12 residues. Trimming stripped 3 bases from V and 7 bases from J, with 13 bases between. CDR1 and CDR2 from the germline V gene are DFQATT and SNEGSKA (reference sequence). CDR3 sequence reads: CSASILSGEQYF. CDR3 nucleotide sequence: TGCAGTGCTAGTATATTATCGGGGGAGCAGTACTTC.

This chain connects TRBV25-1 to TRBJ1-1; D is undetermined. Trimming pared 3 bases from V and 10 bases from J, leaving 15 bases between. CDR1 MGHDK and CDR2 SYGVNS come from the germline V gene. The CDR3 spans 13 residues. The CDR3 DNA is TGTGCCAGCAGTGAGCCCGACCCGGGGATAGCTTTCTTT. It is translated as CASSEPDPGIAFF.

The chain carries TRBV7-2 and TRBJ2-3; 7 bases are a match to TRBD2. The CDR3 loop spans 16 amino acids. Germline V gene sequence: CDR1 SGHTA, CDR2 FQGNSA. J lost 0 bases, V lost 4 bases, and 7 bases had no gene match. The DNA for the CDR3 is TGTGCCAGCAGCTCGTTTTTGGGGGGGAGCACAGATACGCAGTATTTT. Encoded protein: CASSSFLGGSTDTQYF.

J is TRBJ1-3 and V is TRBV5-1; D ambiguous. The germline CDR1 and CDR2 sequences are SGHRS and YFSETQ. The CDR3 has 17 amino acids. With 0 bases removed from V and 2 bases from J, the gap between germline ends came to 15 bases. This CDR3 is CASSLGPTNDPGNTIYF. CDR3 bases: TGCGCCAGCAGCTTGGGGCCAACAAACGATCCTGGAAACACCATATATTTT.

The gene calls are TRBV6-1 and TRBJ1-4; D may be TRBD1 (6 bases). CDR1 and CDR2 from the germline V gene are MNHNS and SASEGT. CDR3 length equals 18 residues. V lost 2 bases and J lost 13, with 29 bases in between. Here the CDR3 DNA reads TGTGCCAGCAGTGAATACCTTCCCGTGGGGGCCCATCTTTTAGGACTGTTTTTT. It yields the protein CASSEYLPVGAHLLGLFF.

This CDR3 reads CASSDSVQKQFF. For the CDR3, the DNA is TGTGCCAGCAGTGACTCGGTCCAAAAGCAGTTCTTC. This chain links TRBV6-4 with TRBJ2-1; D remains ambiguous. V shed 0 bases and J shed 11 bases, with 8 bases lying between them. Germline CDR1 MRHNA, CDR2 SNTAGT. This CDR3 contains 12 residues.

A remark on this clone: One junction end disagrees with the germline gene, perhaps due to a read error. The chain is built from TRBV4-1 and TRBJ2-5; no clear D. Germline assignment: CDR1 MGHRA and CDR2 YSYEKL. The CDR3 has 15 amino acids. CDR3 sequence reads: CASRQSADHQETQYF. As DNA, the CDR3 is TGCGCCAGCCGCCAGTCCGCAGACCACCAAGAGACCCAGTACTTC.

This chain links TRBV28 with TRBJ1-2; TRBD1 aligns across 8 bases. After removal of 5 bases from V and 4 bases from J, the junction contained 9 bases not matched to a gene. Germline V gives CDR1 MDHEN, CDR2 SYDVKM. The CDR3 loop spans 15 amino acids. The CDR3 DNA is TGTGCCAGCAGTCAAGCACGACAGGGGTTCTATGGCTACACCTTC. This translates into CASSQARQGFYGYTF.